These 13 T cell receptor beta chains were all obtained from the same sample, sequenced in a study of cytomegalovirus exposure and HLA in healthy donors. Primers for the PCR totalled 60 Vbeta and 13 Jbeta. Clones were read by immunoSEQ multiplex PCR, and TCRdb kept only the in-frame ones, dropping some. The repertoire holds 90,000 to 110,000 clones, approximately 70% seen once, with 3% to 3.5% in the top ten. The sequenced sample consisted of PBMCs. These receptor sequences come from a man aged 25 to 40 in good health and CMV-seronegative.

This chain links TRBV30 with TRBJ1-5; no reliable D call. The CDR3 consists of 14 residues. Per germline, CDR1 GTSNPN and CDR2 SVGIG (reference sequence). The ends were cut back, 2 bases at V and 9 bases at J, with 17 bases in the middle. The CDR3 DNA reads TGTGCCTGGAGTTGGGGAGGGAACACCATGCCCCAGCATTTT. Its protein product is CAWSWGGNTMPQHF.

The V call is TRBV6-5, the J call TRBJ1-1; 7 bases are shared with TRBD1. The trim removed 5 bases at V and 1 base at J, leaving 4 bases unmatched. CDR1 and CDR2 from the germline V gene are MNHEY and SVGAGI. The CDR3 sequence is 14 residues long. This CDR3 is CASSKRTGNTEAFF. In DNA, the CDR3 is TGTGCCAGCAGTAAGCGGACAGGGAACACTGAAGCTTTCTTT.

The chain couples TRBV5-8 to TRBJ2-3, with a tentative D call TRBD1 (6 bases). This CDR3 contains 15 residues. Germline V gives CDR1 SGHTS, CDR2 YDEGEE. V gave up 0 bases and J gave up 1 base, with 9 bases separating them. The CDR3: CASSLAGQGTDTQYF. CDR3 in DNA: TGTGCCAGCAGCTTGGCGGGACAAGGCACAGATACGCAGTATTTT.

The chain recombines TRBV30 with TRBJ2-5, with TRBD2 matching over 11 bases. With V trimmed by 5 bases and J by 5 bases, 16 bases remained unmatched. CDR1 is GTSNPN, CDR2 SVGIG, per germline (reference sequence). This CDR3 region has 17 residues. CDR3 amino acids: CAWGLKTSGSLRETQYF. CDR3 nucleotides: TGTGCCTGGGGGTTGAAAACTAGCGGGAGCCTCCGCGAGACCCAGTACTTC.

The V and J genes are TRBV4-3 and TRBJ2-7, with 8 nucleotides matching TRBD2. V was pared by 1 base and J by 0 bases, with 11 bases of the junction left unmatched. Germline values: CDR1 LGHNA, CDR2 YSLEER. The CDR3 runs to 18 residues. CDR3 in amino acids: CASSQVRLAGTSSYEQYF. The CDR3 DNA reads TGCGCCAGCAGCCAAGTTCGGCTAGCGGGTACGAGCTCCTACGAGCAGTACTTC.

The chain employs TRBV7-3 and TRBJ1-1; possibly TRBD1 for D (6 bases). The CDR3 is 16 amino acids. Germline-derived CDR1 and CDR2 are SGHTA and FQGTGA. The V and J ends lost 1 base and 3 bases respectively, with 15 bases between them. The CDR3 DNA reads TGTGCCAGCAGCTTAATGGGTGCAGGGGCCGACACTGAAGCTTTCTTT. Amino acid sequence: CASSLMGAGADTEAFF. Full variable domain (missing parts from reference TRBV7-3 and TRBJ1-1): GAGVSQTPSNKVTEKGKYVELRCDPISGHTALYWYRQSLGQGPEFLIYFQGTGAADDSGLPNDRFFAVRPEGSVSTLKIQRTERGDSAVYLCASSLMGAGADTEAFFGQGTRLTVV.

The chain employs TRBV5-1 and TRBJ1-1; 8 bases are shared with TRBD1. The CDR3 length is 16 residues. Germline CDR1 SGHRS, CDR2 YFSETQ. The ends lost 4 bases at V and 4 bases at J; junction bases unmatched: 12. The CDR3 loop is CASSVQGADSGTEAFF. The CDR3, as DNA: TGCGCCAGCAGCGTCCAGGGGGCGGATAGCGGCACTGAAGCTTTCTTT.

The CDR3 DNA sequence: TGCGCCAGCGGCGCACAGGGGGCTATTGATAACACCGGGGAGCTGTTTTTT. It specifies CASGAQGAIDNTGELFF. V is TRBV5-1 and J is TRBJ2-2; the match to TRBD1 covers 9 bases. Per the germline V gene, CDR1 is SGHRS and CDR2 is YFSETQ. There are 17 residues in the CDR3. V shed 7 bases and J 2 bases; nucleotides not matched to a gene: 12. Combining the CDR3 with reference TRBV5-1 and TRBJ2-2 gives the whole variable domain KAGVTQTPRYLIKTRGQQVTLSCSPISGHRSVSWYQQTPGQGLQFLFEYFSETQRNKGNFPGRFSGRQFSNSRSEMNVSTLELGDSALYLCASGAQGAIDNTGELFFGEGSRLTVL.

This clone has at least ten counts. This rearrangement joins TRBV25-1 to TRBJ1-1, with 7 bases lining up with TRBD1. V lost 0 bases to trimming and J lost 4 bases; unmatched junction nucleotides: 5. Germline-derived CDR1 and CDR2 are MGHDK and SYGVNS. This CDR3 is 15 amino acids long. The CDR3 DNA reads as TGTGCCAGCAGTGAATATGACAGGGCGGGCACTGAAGCTTTCTTT. Translating it yields CASSEYDRAGTEAFF.

In this sample, this clone turned up a few times. This chain uses TRBV15 with TRBJ1-5; D might be TRBD1 (6 bases). CDR1 and CDR2 (germline): LNHNV, YYDKDF (reference sequence). Trimming pared 2 bases from V and 0 bases from J, leaving 8 bases between. The CDR3 sequence is 15 residues long. CDR3: CATSRTGNSNQPQHF. DNA of the CDR3: TGTGCCACCAGCAGAACAGGGAATAGCAATCAGCCCCAGCATTTT.

This clone was counted a few times. The V and J genes are TRBV10-3 and TRBJ1-1, with 9 positions matching TRBD1. The CDR3 length is 13 residues. The ends lost 10 bases at V and 1 base at J; junction bases unmatched: 4. Germline CDR1 reads ENHRY; CDR2 reads SYGVKD. The CDR3 DNA sequence: TGTGCCACCGCGGACAGGGGGAACACTGAAGCTTTCTTT. Translated: CATADRGNTEAFF.

The gene calls are TRBV2 and TRBJ1-5; D remains ambiguous. V lost 1 base and J 7 bases, leaving 17 bases between the germline ends. Germline CDR1 SNHLY, CDR2 FYNNEI. The CDR3 consists of 16 residues. This CDR3 is CASSEERTGVGQPQHF. CDR3 bases: TGTGCCAGCAGTGAAGAACGGACCGGGGTGGGACAGCCCCAGCATTTT.

The genes are TRBV28 and TRBJ1-4; 7 positions match TRBD1. Germline V CDR1 and CDR2: MDHEN, SYDVKM. The V segment lost 5 bases and the J segment 8 bases; nucleotides outside the gene matches: 5. CDR3 length: 13 amino acids. CDR3 amino acids: CASSTGVLEKLFF. The CDR3 region has the DNA TGTGCCAGCAGTACAGGGGTCTTAGAAAAACTGTTTTTT.